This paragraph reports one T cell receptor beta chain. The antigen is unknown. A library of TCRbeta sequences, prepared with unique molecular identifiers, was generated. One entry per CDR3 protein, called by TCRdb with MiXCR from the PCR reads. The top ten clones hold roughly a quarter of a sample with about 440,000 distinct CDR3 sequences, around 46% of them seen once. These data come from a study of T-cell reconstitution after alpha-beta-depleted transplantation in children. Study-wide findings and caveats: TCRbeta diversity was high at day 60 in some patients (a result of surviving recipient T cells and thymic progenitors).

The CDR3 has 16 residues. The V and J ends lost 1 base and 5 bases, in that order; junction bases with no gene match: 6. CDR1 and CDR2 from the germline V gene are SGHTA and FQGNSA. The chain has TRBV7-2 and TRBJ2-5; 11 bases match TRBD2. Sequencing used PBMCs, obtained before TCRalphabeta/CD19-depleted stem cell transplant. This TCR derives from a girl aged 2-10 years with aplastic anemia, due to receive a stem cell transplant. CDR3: CASSLVRTSGFETQYF. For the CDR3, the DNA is TGTGCCAGCAGCTTAGTTAGGACTAGCGGGTTTGAGACCCAGTACTTC. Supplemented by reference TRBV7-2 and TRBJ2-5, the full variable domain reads GAGVSQSPSNKVTEKGKDVELRCDPISGHTALYWYRQSLGQGLEFLIYFQGNSAPDKSGLPSDRFSAERTGGSVSTLTIQRTQQEDSAVYLCASSLVRTSGFETQYFGPGTRLLVL.